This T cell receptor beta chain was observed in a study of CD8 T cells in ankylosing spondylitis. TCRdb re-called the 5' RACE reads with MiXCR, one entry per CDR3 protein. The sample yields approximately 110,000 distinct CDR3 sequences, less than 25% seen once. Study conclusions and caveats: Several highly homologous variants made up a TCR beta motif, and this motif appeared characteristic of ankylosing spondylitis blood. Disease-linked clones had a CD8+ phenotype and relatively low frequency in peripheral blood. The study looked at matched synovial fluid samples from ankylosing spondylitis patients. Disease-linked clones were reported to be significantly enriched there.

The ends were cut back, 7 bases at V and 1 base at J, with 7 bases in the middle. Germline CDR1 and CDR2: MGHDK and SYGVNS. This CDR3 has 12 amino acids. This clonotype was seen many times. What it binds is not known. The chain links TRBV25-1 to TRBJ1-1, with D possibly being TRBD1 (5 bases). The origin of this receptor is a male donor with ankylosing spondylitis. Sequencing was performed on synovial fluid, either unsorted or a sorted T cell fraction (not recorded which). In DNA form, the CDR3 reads TGTGCCAGCACTGGGGGGAACACTGAAGCTTTCTTT. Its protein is CASTGGNTEAFF.